This TCR beta chain was sequenced in a study of beta chain features in type 1 diabetes. Whole-study results and caveats: Moderate yet significant TCRB CDR3 shortening was seen in Type 1 diabetes patients in all four CD4+ subsets. HLA influence on TCRB rearrangement stayed unresolved here.

Per germline, CDR1 MGHDK and CDR2 SYGVNS. The CDR3 has 14 residues. Trimming stripped 6 bases from V and 0 bases from J, with 8 bases between. Sequenced material consisted of expressed TCRB transcripts (all of the isolated RNA was reverse transcribed). This table comes from immunoSEQ multiplex PCR, and its TCRdb copy is limited to in-frame clones, with some not included. The profile shows around 340,000 clones, 8% of them singletons. Via CD45RO/CCR7/CD25/CD127/CD95/CD27, cells of the CD4+ naive, central memory, regulatory and stem cell-like memory subsets were sorted. For this clone: What it binds is not known.

V usage is TRBV25-1 and J usage is TRBJ1-4; D gene ambiguous. The sample taken for sequencing was central memory CD4+ T cells from blood. This receptor was taken from a woman aged 18-35 years in good health. Written as DNA, the CDR3 is TGTGCCAGCAGCGACACTACAACTAATGAAAAACTGTTTTTT. It encodes CASSDTTTNEKLFF.